This TCR beta chain appears in the sequencing data of a study of blood T cell repertoires in COVID-19. Repertoires were generated with immunoSEQ multiplex PCR, while TCRdb's copy carries only in-frame clones and drops some. The table shows about 42,000 clones, with around 84% occurring only once. Trimming stripped 0 bases from V and 3 bases from J, with 8 bases between. The CDR3 sequence is 14 residues long. Germline V lookup: CDR1 SGHTA, CDR2 FQGNSA. V gene TRBV7-2 combines with J gene TRBJ1-1; D unclear. Sequencing was performed on peripheral blood. This receptor was taken from a man aged 65 to 85 with acute or convalescent COVID-19. CDR3 nucleotide sequence: TGTGCCAGCAGCTTAGCGGGCCGATACACTGAAGCTTTCTTT. It yields the protein CASSLAGRYTEAFF.